This T cell receptor beta chain was sequenced for a study of cytomegalovirus exposure and HLA in healthy donors. Study overall: Drawn from HLA-typed donors, about 82 million unique TCRs were held in an early data release.

60 Vbeta and 13 Jbeta primers were used in PCR. Produced via immunoSEQ multiplex PCR; TCRdb's table is partial and in-frame only. The sample includes approximately 210,000 clones, roughly 77% seen only once; the top ten take around 0.42%. About this clone: Its antigen is unknown.

The CDR3 runs 14 residues. The ends were cut back, 5 bases at V and 4 bases at J, with 14 bases in the middle. The germline V gene has CDR1 MDHEN and CDR2 SYDVKM. General study results and limits: TCR sequences were mostly rare, though some public TCRs occurred in many donors.

This clonotype originated in a male donor in good health and CMV-seropositive. Material for sequencing was PBMCs. The chain uses TRBV28 and TRBJ1-2, with D possibly TRBD1 on 6 matching bases. CDR3 in amino acids: CASSPRDNGYGYTF. The CDR3 nucleotides are TGTGCCAGCAGTCCCCGGGACAACGGCTATGGCTACACCTTC.